This TCR beta chain is drawn from a study of T cell changes during pregnancy in multiple sclerosis. This CDR3 has 13 amino acids. Germline V gene sequence: CDR1 MNHNS, CDR2 SASEGT. V shed 8 bases, J shed 4 bases, and the junction held 6 bases outside the gene matches. TCRdb keeps only in-frame clones here, not all; method: immunoSEQ multiplex PCR. Found here are over 70,000 clones, roughly 90% of them singletons; the top ten hold around 1.8%. Sample: peripheral blood, taken in the first trimester of pregnancy. V and J are TRBV6-1 and TRBJ2-5; TRBD1 matches at 8 bases. The source is a female donor in good health, enrolled as a control in a pregnancy study. DNA of the CDR3: TGTGCCAGCTCACGGGACAGGACAGAGACCCAGTACTTC. Translated, it gives CASSRDRTETQYF.